The 24 T cell receptor beta chains in this list originate from one sample, sequenced in a study of regulatory T cells in long-lasting Graves disease. Investigators prepared the TCR beta libraries by applying iRepertoire HTBI primers and Arm-PCR of CDR3 regions. TCRdb analysed the multiplex PCR reads with MiXCR anew, one entry per CDR3 protein. The sample records 400,000 to 500,000 distinct CDR3 sequences, about 17% being singletons. Time point indicated: newly diagnosed GD, antithyroid drugs for less than 3 months. Preparation of the TCR library used RNA extracted from PBMCs. The same data also contributed to another study, on T cells in Graves' hyperthyroidism and ophthalmopathy.

This specimen was peripheral blood mononuclear cells (PBMCs), taken at new diagnosis, from a patient treated with antithyroid drugs. All receptors come from a woman aged 18-29 years with Graves disease.

This clonotype was detected only a few times. In this CDR3 the conserved last residue, phenylalanine or tryptophan, is missing, so a read error is likely. The chain joins TRBV27 to TRBJ2-5; no firm D call. The CDR3 has 14 residues. Trimming took off 5 bases at V and 2 bases at J, with 12 bases between the two ends. Germline V gives CDR1 MNHEY, CDR2 SMNVEV (reference sequence). CDR3 sequence (DNA): TGTGCCAGCAGTCCCTCCCCAGTACAAGAGACCCAGTACTCC. Protein product: CASSPSPVQETQYS.

This clonotype showed up just a few times. The J gene is TRBJ2-7, the V gene TRBV6-1, with D maybe TRBD1 (5 bases). The CDR3 length is 15 residues. The germline V gene has CDR1 MNHNS and CDR2 SASEGT. V dropped 1 base and J dropped 3 bases, with 13 bases sitting between them. The CDR3 protein is CASSEGVGDNYEQYF. Here the CDR3 DNA reads TGTGCCAGCAGTGAAGGGGTAGGGGATAACTACGAGCAGTACTTC.

This clonotype has only a few counts. This chain links TRBV30 with TRBJ1-1; possibly TRBD1 for D (5 bases). Germline CDR1 GTSNPN, CDR2 SVGIG (reference sequence). The germline V and J ends were trimmed by 2 bases and 1 base, with 8 bases remaining between them. The CDR3 loop spans 13 amino acids. CDR3 amino acids: CAWSPTGNTEAFF. CDR3 nucleotides: TGTGCCTGGAGTCCAACAGGGAACACTGAAGCTTTCTTT.

The chain links TRBV30 to TRBJ2-7, with TRBD2 as a possible D gene (5 bases). CDR3 length: 15 residues. V lost 1 base to trimming and J lost 9 bases, with 22 bases between them. Germline V gene sequence: CDR1 GTSNPN, CDR2 SVGIG (reference sequence). The CDR3 region is CAWSDMAGPLGRQYF. The CDR3 region has the DNA TGTGCCTGGAGTGACATGGCGGGTCCGTTAGGCAGGCAGTACTTC.

This clonotype was recorded at least ten times. This chain joins TRBV18 and TRBJ2-7, with 10 bases fitting TRBD1. V gave up 6 bases and J gave up 5 bases; unmatched junction bases: 10. There are 15 residues in the CDR3. From germline, CDR1 is KGHSH and CDR2 LQKENI. The DNA of the CDR3 is TGTGCCAGCTCCGAGAGACAGGGGGCTATCCACGAGCAGTACTTC. This gives the protein CASSERQGAIHEQYF.

Many counts were recorded for this clonotype. This chain connects TRBV7-8 to TRBJ2-1, with a weak D call TRBD2 (6 bases). This CDR3 comprises 17 residues. Germline assignment: CDR1 SGHVS and CDR2 FQNEAQ. V was trimmed by 1 base and J by 7 bases, leaving 20 bases between them. This CDR3 reads CASSLETGTPLGNEQFF. CDR3 DNA: TGTGCCAGCAGCTTAGAGACCGGGACTCCTTTAGGGAATGAGCAGTTCTTC.

This clonotype was detected ten times or more. CDR3 in DNA: TGTGCCAGCAGCGGACGGCAGGCCGGCACTGAAGCTTTCTTT. The encoded protein is CASSGRQAGTEAFF. The chain carries TRBV6-1 and TRBJ1-1; unclear D gene. The V end was cut by 6 bases, the J end by 4 bases, with 15 bases between. This CDR3 is built from 14 residues. The germline V gene encodes CDR1 MNHNS and CDR2 SASEGT.

This clonotype turned up a few times. V usage is TRBV5-1 and J usage is TRBJ1-4; D call uncertain. The CDR3 length is 14 residues. V was pared by 0 bases and J by 8 bases, with 11 bases between. Germline lookup yields CDR1 SGHRS and CDR2 YFSETQ. CDR3 residues: CASSLGLRPEKLFF. As DNA, the CDR3 is TGCGCCAGCAGCTTGGGACTCCGCCCAGAAAAACTGTTTTTT.

This clonotype was detected many times. The gene calls are TRBV20-1 and TRBJ1-1, with TRBD1 as a possible D gene (5 bases). Germline CDR1 is DFQATT and CDR2 is SNEGSKA (reference sequence). V was trimmed by 6 bases and J by 6 bases, leaving 14 bases between them. The CDR3 runs 12 residues. CDR3 sequence: CSAEGDMAEAFF. In DNA form, the CDR3 reads TGCAGTGCAGAAGGGGATATGGCTGAAGCTTTCTTT.

This clonotype occurred a few times. The J gene is TRBJ2-1, the V gene TRBV10-1, with TRBD2 matching 9 bases. J lost 7 bases, V lost 5 bases, and 6 bases had no gene match. Germline assignment: CDR1 WNHNN and CDR2 SYGVQD (reference sequence). The CDR3 sequence is 14 residues long. In nucleotides, the CDR3 is TGCGCCAGCAGTTTAGCGGGAGTTCATAATGAGCAGTTCTTC. It translates to CASSLAGVHNEQFF.

This clonotype was recorded at least ten times. The chain links TRBV7-8 to TRBJ2-1, with D perhaps matching TRBD2 (6 bases). The germline CDR1 and CDR2 sequences are SGHVS and FQNEAQ. The CDR3 is 16 amino acids. Trimming removed 0 bases at V and 6 bases at J, with 15 bases between. CDR3 coding DNA: TGTGCCAGCAGCTTAGCGACCGCGACTAGGCCCAATGAGCAGTTCTTC. This encodes CASSLATATRPNEQFF.

The rearrangement uses TRBV24-1 and TRBJ2-3, with D possibly TRBD2 on 7 matching bases. Trimming shortened V by 5 bases and J by 5 bases, and 16 bases separated the two germline ends. The germline CDR1 and CDR2 sequences are KGHDR and SFDVKD. The CDR3 sequence is 15 residues long. The CDR3 DNA follows: TGTGCCACCAGTGTAAGGGGGAGGGCCCAAGATACGCAGTATTTT. Residues: CATSVRGRAQDTQYF.

The sample holds many counts of this clonotype. CDR3 sequence: CASSLDQERRGNTEAFF. DNA of the CDR3: TGTGCCAGCAGCTTAGATCAAGAGAGGAGGGGGAACACTGAAGCTTTCTTT. The genes are TRBV11-3 and TRBJ1-1; the D gene is possibly TRBD1 (5 bases). CDR1 and CDR2 (germline): SGHNT, YENEEA. The CDR3 covers 17 residues. V lost 0 bases and J 1 base, leaving 15 bases between the germline ends.

Concerning this clonotype itself: A much larger clone is a single base away; this may be a read error. V usage is TRBV6-1 and J usage is TRBJ2-1; 10 nucleotides align to TRBD2. Germline V gene sequence: CDR1 MNHNS, CDR2 SASEGT. CDR3 length: 16 residues. Unmatched junction bases numbered 16, after V lost 8 bases and J lost 9 bases. This chain's CDR3 is CASRSFRTSGISEQFF. The CDR3 DNA reads TGTGCCAGCCGCTCTTTCCGCACTAGCGGGATAAGTGAGCAGTTCTTC.

This clonotype appeared many times. V and J are TRBV28 and TRBJ2-7; 9 positions match TRBD1. V shed 8 bases, J shed 2 bases, and the junction held 4 bases outside the gene matches. The CDR3 covers 13 residues. Per germline, CDR1 MDHEN and CDR2 SYDVKM. CDR3 amino acids: CASSRDRAYEQYF. For the CDR3, the DNA is TGTGCCAGCTCCCGGGACAGGGCCTACGAGCAGTACTTC.

The chain couples TRBV6-5 to TRBJ2-5, with TRBD1 as a possible D gene (5 bases). CDR1 is MNHEY and CDR2 is SVGAGI in the germline V gene. Trimming cost V 0 bases and J 3 bases, with 11 bases left between them. The CDR3 loop spans 15 amino acids. In nucleotides, the CDR3 is TGTGCCAGCAGTTACTCTCGGCAGGGTAAAGAGACCCAGTACTTC. Translating it yields CASSYSRQGKETQYF.

The chain combines TRBV5-1 with TRBJ1-3; D gene ambiguous. Per the germline V gene, CDR1 is SGHRS and CDR2 is YFSETQ. Trimming pared 3 bases from V and 4 bases from J, leaving 8 bases between. The CDR3 is made up of 13 amino acids. The CDR3 protein is CASSSSEGNTIYF. CDR3 bases: TGCGCCAGCAGCTCCTCGGAGGGAAACACCATATATTTT.

J is TRBJ2-3 and V is TRBV6-5, with D possibly being TRBD2 (7 bases). There are 15 residues in the CDR3. Trimming stripped 1 base from V and 7 bases from J, with 15 bases between. Germline assignment: CDR1 MNHEY and CDR2 SVGAGI. The CDR3 DNA reads TGTGCCAGCAGTTACTTAGGGGGGGGGAGAAATACGCAGTATTTT. Protein: CASSYLGGGRNTQYF.

In this sample, this clonotype turned up many times. The chain carries TRBV6-2 or TRBV6-3 and TRBJ2-3; TRBD2 might be the D (6 bases). This CDR3 region has 16 residues. Between the trimmed V and J ends, which lost 5 bases and 4 bases, there was a span of 19 bases. Germline CDR1 MNHEY, CDR2 SVGEGT. The CDR3 reads CASSEAPAGIADTQYF. The DNA for the CDR3 is TGTGCCAGCAGTGAAGCACCAGCGGGCATCGCAGATACGCAGTATTTT.

This clonotype was counted only a few times. The genes are TRBV28 and TRBJ1-5; D is ambiguous. The CDR3 runs to 12 residues. Germline CDR1 and CDR2: MDHEN and SYDVKM. V shed 2 bases and J shed 9 bases, with 8 bases lying between them. The CDR3 sequence is CASSLKGGPQHF. DNA for the CDR3: TGTGCCAGCAGTTTAAAGGGTGGGCCCCAGCATTTT.

This clonotype appeared many times. V usage is TRBV6-1 and J usage is TRBJ2-1; a possible D gene is TRBD2 (6 bases). The CDR3 spans 12 residues. Deletions cut 7 bases from V and 10 bases from J, with 14 bases between. Germline V gene lookup returns CDR1 MNHNS and CDR2 SASEGT. This CDR3 reads CASITGVIEQFF. The CDR3 DNA reads TGTGCCAGCATTACGGGAGTTATCGAGCAGTTCTTC.

This clonotype was seen a few times. This sequence joins TRBV7-3 and TRBJ2-5, with 9 nucleotides matching TRBD2. Germline V gene lookup returns CDR1 SGHTA and CDR2 FQGTGA. V lost 3 bases, J lost 3 bases, and 8 bases stayed unmatched. The CDR3 has 16 amino acids. DNA of the CDR3: TGTGCCAGCAGCTTCGTCGGGGCTAGCGGGAAAGAGACCCAGTACTTC. It yields the protein CASSFVGASGKETQYF.

The chain is built from TRBV5-1 and TRBJ1-1; no definite D call. Germline V gene data show CDR1 as SGHRS and CDR2 as YFSETQ. Deletions cut 0 bases from V and 0 bases from J, with 9 bases between. CDR3 length equals 15 residues. The CDR3 DNA follows: TGCGCCAGCAGCTTGGAGGACGAGATGAACACTGAAGCTTTCTTT. Translating gives CASSLEDEMNTEAFF.

This clonotype was recorded at least ten times. V is TRBV18 and J is TRBJ1-2; D call uncertain. Trimming shortened V by 1 base and J by 2 bases, and 8 bases separated the two germline ends. CDR1 is KGHSH, CDR2 LQKENI, per germline. This CDR3 is built from 14 residues. CDR3 sequence reads: CASSPRVSNYGYTF. The DNA for the CDR3 is TGTGCCAGCTCACCACGAGTCAGCAACTATGGCTACACCTTC.